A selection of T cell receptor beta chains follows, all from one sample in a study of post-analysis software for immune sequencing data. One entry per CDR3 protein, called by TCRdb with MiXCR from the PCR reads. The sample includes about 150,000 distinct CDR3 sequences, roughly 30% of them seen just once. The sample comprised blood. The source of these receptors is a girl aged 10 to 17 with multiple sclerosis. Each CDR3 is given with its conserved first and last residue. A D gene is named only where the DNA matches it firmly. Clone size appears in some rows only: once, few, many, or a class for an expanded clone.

cdr3_nt: TGCGCCAGTAGCTTTTTCGGCACAGGGATCATTGGACCCGCTAAAAACATTCAGTACTTC; cdr3_aa: CASSFFGTGIIGPAKNIQYF; clone_size: -; v_call: TRBV5-1; j_call: TRBJ2-4; d_call: -
cdr3_nt: TGTGCCAGCAGCTTAGGAGCGGGAGCCCCAGATACGCAGTATTTT; cdr3_aa: CASSLGAGAPDTQYF; clone_size: -; v_call: TRBV7-6; j_call: TRBJ2-3; d_call: TRBD2
cdr3_nt: TGTGCCAGCAGTTTTCCGACAGGGGGAGGCTATGGCTACACCTTC; cdr3_aa: CASSFPTGGGYGYTF; clone_size: -; v_call: TRBV6-5; j_call: TRBJ1-2; d_call: TRBD1
cdr3_nt: TGTGCCATCAGTGAGGGATCAGAGACCCAGTACTTC; cdr3_aa: CAISEGSETQYF; clone_size: many; v_call: TRBV10-3; j_call: TRBJ2-5; d_call: -
cdr3_nt: TGTGCCAGTAGTACCCGAGGGGAGTATGAGCAGTTCTTC; cdr3_aa: CASSTRGEYEQFF; clone_size: -; v_call: TRBV19; j_call: TRBJ2-1; d_call: -
cdr3_nt: TGCAGTGCTAGGGTTTACATGGATGAGCAGTTCTTC; cdr3_aa: CSARVYMDEQFF; clone_size: -; v_call: TRBV20-1; j_call: TRBJ2-1; d_call: -
cdr3_nt: TGTGCCAGCTCACCCCCCGGGTCTTACTACGAGCAGTACTTC; cdr3_aa: CASSPPGSYYEQYF; clone_size: many; v_call: TRBV18; j_call: TRBJ2-7; d_call: -
cdr3_nt: TGTGCCAGCAGCTTAGCCCCCCGAGGTAGGGGCGAGCAGTACTTC; cdr3_aa: CASSLAPRGRGEQYF; clone_size: many; v_call: TRBV7-9; j_call: TRBJ2-7; d_call: -
cdr3_nt: TGTACCACCAAACAAGGGGGCCAAGAGACCCAGTACTTC; cdr3_aa: CTTKQGGQETQYF; clone_size: -; v_call: TRBV2; j_call: TRBJ2-5; d_call: -
cdr3_nt: TGTGCCAGCAGTTTGCCAGGAACCTACGAGCAGTTCTTC; cdr3_aa: CASSLPGTYEQFF; clone_size: few; v_call: TRBV12-3/TRBV12-4; j_call: TRBJ2-1; d_call: -